These T cell receptor beta chains were read from a single sample in a study of cytomegalovirus exposure and HLA in healthy donors. This table comes from immunoSEQ multiplex PCR, and its TCRdb copy is limited to in-frame clones, with some not included. The sample lists 100,000 to 150,000 clones, about two thirds occurring once. The sequencing sample was made of PBMCs. The receptors come from an older woman in good health and CMV-seropositive. Both conserved end residues are part of each CDR3. A D gene is named only where the DNA matches it firmly. A clone size is listed for some rows: how often the clone was seen (once, few, many), or a class if it is expanded.

D gene: .
J gene: TRBJ2-2
CDR3 length: 15
clone size: .
V gene: TRBV9
CDR3 protein: CASSVVQALTGELFF
CDR3 DNA: TGTGCCAGCAGCGTCGTCCAGGCCTTGACCGGGGAGCTGTTTTTT

D gene: .
J gene: TRBJ1-4
CDR3 length: 15
clone size: .
V gene: TRBV9
CDR3 protein: CASSVEGGAGEKLFF
CDR3 DNA: TGTGCCAGCAGCGTAGAGGGGGGGGCAGGGGAAAAACTGTTTTTT

D gene: .
J gene: TRBJ2-3
CDR3 length: 14
clone size: .
V gene: TRBV5-1
CDR3 protein: CASSLGAFTDTQYF
CDR3 DNA: TGCGCCAGCAGCTTGGGGGCCTTCACAGATACGCAGTATTTT

D gene: .
J gene: TRBJ1-6
CDR3 length: 17
clone size: .
V gene: TRBV19
CDR3 protein: CASSSLGQNRYNSPLHF
CDR3 DNA: TGTGCCAGTAGTTCCCTCGGACAGAATCGTTATAATTCACCCCTCCACTTT

D gene: TRBD2
J gene: TRBJ2-1
CDR3 length: 17
clone size: .
V gene: TRBV9
CDR3 protein: CASSVEGSGGAYNEQFF
CDR3 DNA: TGTGCCAGCAGCGTAGAGGGTAGCGGGGGGGCCTACAATGAGCAGTTCTTC

D gene: .
J gene: TRBJ1-1
CDR3 length: 12
clone size: .
V gene: TRBV6-5
CDR3 protein: CASSAPGTEAFF
CDR3 DNA: TGTGCCAGCAGTGCTCCGGGCACTGAAGCTTTCTTT

D gene: TRBD2
J gene: TRBJ2-5
CDR3 length: 15
clone size: .
V gene: TRBV5-4
CDR3 protein: CASSLGSGGAETQYF
CDR3 DNA: TGTGCCAGCAGCTTGGGTAGCGGGGGGGCGGAGACCCAGTACTTC

D gene: TRBD1
J gene: TRBJ1-2
CDR3 length: 13
clone size: .
V gene: TRBV11-3
CDR3 protein: CASSFEDRGGYTF
CDR3 DNA: TGTGCCAGCAGCTTCGAGGACAGGGGTGGCTACACCTTC

D gene: TRBD2
J gene: TRBJ2-1
CDR3 length: 14
clone size: .
V gene: TRBV5-5
CDR3 protein: CASSLAGGRDEQFF
CDR3 DNA: TGTGCCAGCAGCTTGGCGGGGGGGCGAGATGAGCAGTTCTTC

D gene: TRBD1
J gene: TRBJ1-1
CDR3 length: 15
clone size: .
V gene: TRBV2
CDR3 protein: CASSPQGAGNTEAFF
CDR3 DNA: TGTGCCAGCAGTCCACAGGGGGCAGGGAACACTGAAGCTTTCTTT

D gene: TRBD2
J gene: TRBJ2-7
CDR3 length: 15
clone size: .
V gene: TRBV19
CDR3 protein: CASSRSGGDPYEQYF
CDR3 DNA: TGTGCCAGTAGTAGGAGCGGGGGGGATCCCTACGAGCAGTACTTC

D gene: .
J gene: TRBJ1-3
CDR3 length: 13
clone size: .
V gene: TRBV10-3
CDR3 protein: CAISESIGNTIYF
CDR3 DNA: TGTGCCATCAGTGAGTCTATTGGAAACACCATATATTTT

D gene: TRBD2
J gene: TRBJ2-3
CDR3 length: 15
clone size: .
V gene: TRBV5-4
CDR3 protein: CASSSTSGSTDTQYF
CDR3 DNA: TGTGCCAGCAGTTCGACTAGCGGGAGCACAGATACGCAGTATTTT

D gene: TRBD1
J gene: TRBJ1-1
CDR3 length: 14
clone size: .
V gene: TRBV2
CDR3 protein: CASSRGGAATEAFF
CDR3 DNA: TGTGCCAGCAGCCGAGGGGGCGCCGCCACTGAAGCTTTCTTT

D gene: .
J gene: TRBJ1-3
CDR3 length: 13
clone size: .
V gene: TRBV10-3
CDR3 protein: CAIRIGGGNTIYF
CDR3 DNA: TGTGCCATCAGAATCGGCGGTGGAAACACCATATATTTT

D gene: .
J gene: TRBJ1-2
CDR3 length: 16
clone size: once
V gene: TRBV7-9
CDR3 protein: CASSLMARTTNYGYTF
CDR3 DNA: TGTGCCAGCAGCTTAATGGCCCGGACAACTAACTATGGCTACACCTTC

D gene: .
J gene: TRBJ2-7
CDR3 length: 14
clone size: once
V gene: TRBV6-6
CDR3 protein: CASSSSRTSDEQYF
CDR3 DNA: TGTGCCAGCAGTTCTTCCCGGACTTCAGACGAGCAGTACTTC

D gene: TRBD2
J gene: TRBJ2-5
CDR3 length: 14
clone size: .
V gene: TRBV25-1
CDR3 protein: CASSASGSQETQYF
CDR3 DNA: TGTGCCAGCAGTGCTAGCGGGAGCCAAGAGACCCAGTACTTC

D gene: .
J gene: TRBJ1-5
CDR3 length: 14
clone size: .
V gene: TRBV7-9
CDR3 protein: CASSPTYSNQPQHF
CDR3 DNA: TGTGCCAGCAGCCCCACATATAGCAATCAGCCCCAGCATTTT

D gene: .
J gene: TRBJ2-4
CDR3 length: 13
clone size: .
V gene: TRBV5-4
CDR3 protein: CASSLDAGPIQYF
CDR3 DNA: TGTGCCAGCAGCTTGGATGCGGGGCCCATTCAGTACTTC

D gene: TRBD2
J gene: TRBJ2-5
CDR3 length: 15
clone size: once
V gene: TRBV7-2
CDR3 protein: CASSLGLAEQETQYF
CDR3 DNA: TGTGCCAGCAGCTTAGGCCTAGCGGAACAAGAGACCCAGTACTTC

D gene: .
J gene: TRBJ1-2
CDR3 length: 15
clone size: .
V gene: TRBV6-5
CDR3 protein: CASSYSGRELYGYTF
CDR3 DNA: TGTGCCAGCAGTTACTCGGGCAGGGAATTATATGGCTACACCTTC

D gene: .
J gene: TRBJ1-2
CDR3 length: 12
clone size: .
V gene: TRBV12-5
CDR3 protein: CASGSGGDGYTF
CDR3 DNA: TGTGCTAGTGGTTCGGGAGGGGACGGCTACACCTTC

D gene: .
J gene: TRBJ2-5
CDR3 length: 11
clone size: .
V gene: TRBV20-1
CDR3 protein: CSARPSREQYF
CDR3 DNA: TGCAGTGCTAGGCCTTCGAGGGAGCAGTACTTC

D gene: TRBD1
J gene: TRBJ1-5
CDR3 length: 15
clone size: .
V gene: TRBV11-2
CDR3 protein: CASSPATGGNQPQHF
CDR3 DNA: TGTGCCAGCAGCCCGGCCACAGGGGGCAATCAGCCCCAGCATTTT

D gene: TRBD2
J gene: TRBJ2-1
CDR3 length: 11
clone size: .
V gene: TRBV2
CDR3 protein: CATAGGPEQFF
CDR3 DNA: TGTGCCACCGCGGGGGGACCTGAGCAGTTCTTC

D gene: TRBD1
J gene: TRBJ1-2
CDR3 length: 15
clone size: .
V gene: TRBV6-5
CDR3 protein: CASSYWTGTGGGYTF
CDR3 DNA: TGTGCCAGCAGTTACTGGACAGGGACAGGTGGTGGCTACACCTTC

D gene: .
J gene: TRBJ1-1
CDR3 length: 15
clone size: .
V gene: TRBV5-1
CDR3 protein: CASSVDGQGNTEAFF
CDR3 DNA: TGCGCCAGCAGCGTGGACGGGCAGGGGAACACTGAAGCTTTCTTT